Listed here are 28 T cell receptor beta chains from one sample, sequenced in a study of T cells after yellow fever vaccination. TCRdb itself ran the 5' RACE reads through MiXCR, one entry per CDR3 protein. The sample includes around 300,000 distinct CDR3 sequences, roughly 13% of them seen just once. Material: CD4+ T cells sorted from PBMCs, obtained 45 days after the yellow fever booster vaccination. The source is a man aged 25 to 40 who received the YFV17D yellow fever vaccine.

This clonotype was counted only a few times. The V gene is TRBV27, the J gene TRBJ2-5; D remains ambiguous. Between the trimmed V and J ends, which lost 5 bases and 2 bases, there was a span of 15 bases. Germline V lookup: CDR1 MNHEY, CDR2 SMNVEV (reference sequence). The CDR3 contains 15 residues. The CDR3 region has the DNA TGTGCCAGCAGTCTCCCGGGTGCAGAACAAGAGACCCAGTACTTC. It translates to CASSLPGAEQETQYF.

A few counts support this clonotype. The chain recombines TRBV20-1 with TRBJ2-3, with a tentative D call TRBD1 (5 bases). Trimming took 5 bases from V and 2 from J, leaving 17 bases between them. This CDR3 contains 15 residues. In germline, CDR1 is DFQATT, CDR2 SNEGSKA (reference sequence). DNA of the CDR3: TGCAGTGCTTCGCTCGGACAAGGATCCACAGATACGCAGTATTTT. Its translation is CSASLGQGSTDTQYF.

The V gene is TRBV11-3, the J gene TRBJ2-5; weak D call: TRBD2 (7 bases). CDR3 size: 15 residues. The germline V gene encodes CDR1 SGHNT and CDR2 YENEEA. V lost 5 bases, J lost 5 bases, and 18 bases lay in between. CDR3 sequence reads: CASSPSSGGGETQYF. The CDR3 nucleotides read TGTGCCAGCAGCCCCTCTAGCGGAGGGGGGGAGACCCAGTACTTC.

The V call is TRBV5-5, the J call TRBJ2-3; D is possibly TRBD1 or TRBD2 (5 bases each). Deletions cut 0 bases from V and 3 bases from J, with 14 bases between. This CDR3 comprises 16 residues. The germline V gene has CDR1 SGHKS and CDR2 YYEKEE (reference sequence). The CDR3 region has the DNA TGTGCCAGCAGCTTGGTCGGGGCCGTGAGGACAGATACGCAGTATTTT. Translating it yields CASSLVGAVRTDTQYF.

This clonotype was seen ten or more times. J is TRBJ2-2 and V is TRBV7-2; TRBD1 matches 9 bases. Trimming cost V 8 bases and J 4 bases; bases outside gene matches: 5. This CDR3 has 14 amino acids. Germline assignment: CDR1 SGHTA and CDR2 FQGNSA. The CDR3 coding sequence is TGTGCCAGCGGGGACAGGGTGGGCACCGGGGAGCTGTTTTTT. Encoded protein: CASGDRVGTGELFF.

This clonotype was counted ten times or more. The chain couples TRBV6-2 or TRBV6-3 to TRBJ1-5; D gene unclear. The V and J ends lost 5 bases and 7 bases respectively, with 21 bases between them. CDR1 and CDR2 (germline): MNHEY, SVGEGT. The CDR3 spans 16 residues. The CDR3 region has the DNA TGTGCCAGCAGTCAACAAACCCTAACGGCGACCCAGCCCCAGCATTTT. Protein sequence: CASSQQTLTATQPQHF.

This clonotype was detected only a few times. V usage is TRBV7-2 and J usage is TRBJ2-1; 8 nucleotides line up with TRBD1. The CDR3 length is 13 residues. Trimming removed 2 bases from V and 9 bases from J; junction bases left unmatched: 3. Germline CDR1 reads SGHTA; CDR2 reads FQGNSA. In nucleotides, the CDR3 is TGTGCCAGCAGCTTACTAGGACAGGGTGAGCAGTTCTTC. Translation: CASSLLGQGEQFF.

This rearrangement joins TRBV12-3 or TRBV12-4 to TRBJ2-5; TRBD1 matches 9 bases. The CDR3 totals 13 residues. V was clipped by 6 bases and J by 7 bases; unmatched bases: 6. The CDR3 DNA follows: TGTGCCAGCAGGCCGACAGGGGGGGGGACCCAGTACTTC. This translates into CASRPTGGGTQYF.

In its sample, this clonotype was seen a few times. The chain couples TRBV6-2 or TRBV6-3 to TRBJ2-2, with 7 bases matching TRBD2. Germline CDR1 and CDR2: MNHEY and SVGEGT. The ends lost 7 bases at V and 5 bases at J; junction bases unmatched: 7. This CDR3 region has 14 residues. CDR3 residues: CASKDGRRTGELFF. Here the CDR3 DNA reads TGTGCCAGCAAAGACGGGAGGAGGACCGGGGAGCTGTTTTTT.

The V call is TRBV20-1, the J call TRBJ2-3; no reliable D call. CDR1 is DFQATT and CDR2 is SNEGSKA in the germline V gene (reference sequence). V was pared by 0 bases and J by 6 bases, with 16 bases between. CDR3 size: 15 residues. The DNA for the CDR3 is TGCAGTGCTAGAGATTCTGAGGCAGCAGAGGATACGCAGTATTTT. Translating gives CSARDSEAAEDTQYF.

The sample holds a few counts of this clonotype. The chain joins TRBV5-1 to TRBJ1-2; D may be TRBD1 (6 bases). Germline V gives CDR1 SGHRS, CDR2 YFSETQ. The CDR3 loop spans 15 amino acids. Trimming removed 4 bases at V and 7 bases at J, with 20 bases between. In DNA, the CDR3 is TGCGCCAGCAGCCCGCAACAGGGACTAGCAGTTGGCTACACCTTC. Translating it yields CASSPQQGLAVGYTF.

About this clonotype: The CDR3 carries no conserved terminal phenylalanine or tryptophan, so it likely arises from a read error. This chain links TRBV7-9 with TRBJ1-2; no clear D gene. The V and J ends lost 4 bases and 7 bases respectively, with 10 bases between them. Germline assignment: CDR1 SEHNR and CDR2 FQNEAQ (reference sequence). The CDR3 is 12 amino acids. CDR3 DNA sequence: TGTGCCAGCAGCTCTTTAGGTCTTGGCTACACCTTA. It yields the protein CASSSLGLGYTL.

This clonotype was observed a handful of times. The CDR3 here is CATSDPGPAAGLDTQYF. The CDR3 region has the DNA TGTGCCACCAGTGATCCGGGACCGGCAGCGGGGCTAGATACGCAGTATTTT. This chain uses TRBV24-1 with TRBJ2-3, with 7 bases lining up with TRBD2. There are 17 residues in the CDR3. Germline V gene data show CDR1 as KGHDR and CDR2 as SFDVKD. The V and J ends lost 3 bases and 5 bases, in that order; junction bases with no gene match: 13.

This clonotype came up a few times. V is TRBV7-2 and J is TRBJ2-7, with 8 bases identical to TRBD2. V gave up 6 bases and J gave up 0 bases; unmatched junction bases: 1. The length of the CDR3 is 13 residues. Germline values: CDR1 SGHTA, CDR2 FQGNSA. CDR3 protein: CASRLAASYEQYF. CDR3 bases: TGTGCCAGCAGACTAGCGGCCTCCTACGAGCAGTACTTC. The whole variable domain, remainder taken from reference TRBV7-2 and TRBJ2-7, is GAGVSQSPSNKVTEKGKDVELRCDPISGHTALYWYRQSLGQGLEFLIYFQGNSAPDKSGLPSDRFSAERTGGSVSTLTIQRTQQEDSAVYLCASRLAASYEQYFGPGTRLTVT.

The chain is built from TRBV20-1 and TRBJ2-2, with TRBD1 matching 7 bases. The J segment lost 3 bases and the V segment lost 0 bases, leaving 10 bases of the junction unmatched. Germline V gene data show CDR1 as DFQATT and CDR2 as SNEGSKA (reference sequence). This CDR3 is built from 17 residues. The CDR3 coding sequence is TGCAGTGCTAGAGAACTTAAAAGACAGGGTCACACCGGGGAGCTGTTTTTT. Translation gives CSARELKRQGHTGELFF.

This chain uses TRBV7-9 with TRBJ1-1; 7 nucleotides agree with TRBD1. Trimming took 0 bases from V and 5 from J; bases not matched to a gene: 3. The CDR3 runs to 14 residues. In germline, CDR1 is SEHNR, CDR2 FQNEAQ (reference sequence). The CDR3 sequence is CASSLAGTATEAFF. In nucleotides, the CDR3 is TGTGCCAGCAGCTTAGCCGGGACAGCAACTGAAGCTTTCTTT.

The chain has TRBV20-1 and TRBJ2-5; D unclear. The CDR3 has 15 residues. Germline values: CDR1 DFQATT, CDR2 SNEGSKA (reference sequence). Trimming left V 0 bases short and J 5 bases short, with 16 bases between. CDR3: CSARDPRVEGETQYF. The DNA of the CDR3 is TGCAGTGCTAGAGATCCCCGGGTCGAAGGGGAGACCCAGTACTTC.

This clonotype was picked up a small number of times. The rearrangement uses TRBV20-1 and TRBJ1-5; no definite D call. This CDR3 spans 14 amino acids. The germline CDR1 and CDR2 sequences are DFQATT and SNEGSKA (reference sequence). The V gene lost 5 bases and the J gene lost 0 bases, with 11 bases spanning the gap. In nucleotides, the CDR3 is TGCAGTGCTTATGACATTTATAGCAATCAGCCCCAGCATTTT. It encodes CSAYDIYSNQPQHF.

In this sample, this clonotype turned up a few times. V is TRBV24-1 and J is TRBJ2-1; D unresolved. Germline CDR1 KGHDR, CDR2 SFDVKD. V was pared by 5 bases and J by 6 bases, with 13 bases between. CDR3 size: 14 residues. The CDR3 nucleotides are TGTGCCACCAGTGTTGGGGTAGATTCCAATGAGCAGTTCTTC. Translating gives CATSVGVDSNEQFF.

The chain is built from TRBV7-2 and TRBJ1-1; 7 positions agree with TRBD1. The CDR3 has 15 amino acids. The germline gives CDR1 SGHTA, CDR2 FQGNSA. After removal of 1 base from V and 1 base from J, the junction contained 3 bases not matched to a gene. The CDR3 is CASSLGQGANTEAFF. The CDR3 DNA is TGTGCCAGCAGCTTAGGACAGGGAGCGAACACTGAAGCTTTCTTT.

The chain employs TRBV5-6 and TRBJ2-3; 8 nucleotides line up with TRBD2. The CDR3 sequence is 17 residues long. V shed 1 base, J shed 3 bases, and the junction held 10 bases outside the gene matches. From germline, CDR1 is SGHDT and CDR2 YYEEEE. The CDR3 sequence: CASSLKASSGSTDTQYF. CDR3 DNA: TGTGCCAGCAGCTTGAAGGCATCCAGCGGGAGTACAGATACGCAGTATTTT.

This clonotype has only a few counts. DNA for the CDR3: TGCGCCACCAAAAGGACGGGCTCCTACGAGCAGTACTTC. It specifies CATKRTGSYEQYF. The chain links TRBV5-1 to TRBJ2-7; no clear D gene. This CDR3 region has 13 residues. The V and J ends lost 9 bases and 0 bases respectively, with 13 bases between them. Germline-derived CDR1 and CDR2 are SGHRS and YFSETQ.

This clonotype was counted between two and nine times. The V call is TRBV12-3 or TRBV12-4, the J call TRBJ1-5; a possible D gene is TRBD1 (5 bases). This CDR3 is built from 14 residues. The germline V and J ends were trimmed by 4 bases and 6 bases, with 13 bases remaining between them. CDR3 loop: CASSSGGVAQPQHF. CDR3 nucleotide sequence: TGTGCCAGCAGTTCGGGGGGGGTGGCTCAGCCCCAGCATTTT.

The chain uses TRBV5-1 and TRBJ2-5; D uncertain. V was shortened by 3 bases and J by 3 bases, with 9 bases between the two germline ends. The CDR3 is made up of 13 amino acids. CDR1 and CDR2 (germline): SGHRS, YFSETQ. The CDR3 region has the DNA TGCGCCAGCAGCTCCCCGGCGGAAGAGACCCAGTACTTC. Translation gives CASSSPAEETQYF.

This clonotype is a singleton in its sample. The chain recombines TRBV7-8 with TRBJ1-4, with D unclear. V was cut by 4 bases and J by 5 bases, with 5 bases left in between. The CDR3 contains 12 residues. CDR1 and CDR2 (germline): SGHVS, FQNEAQ. In nucleotides, the CDR3 is TGTGCCAGCAGCTCGTCGAATGAAAAACTGTTTTTT. It translates to CASSSSNEKLFF.

This clonotype was seen only a few times. The chain employs TRBV6-5 and TRBJ1-4; no firm D call. In germline, CDR1 is MNHEY, CDR2 SVGAGI. The length of the CDR3 is 18 residues. Trimming left V 2 bases short and J 0 bases short, with 16 bases between. The CDR3 nucleotides are TGTGCCAGCAGTTACACCTGGCCCCGATCACCAACTAATGAAAAACTGTTTTTT. It is translated as CASSYTWPRSPTNEKLFF.

This chain links TRBV3-1 with TRBJ2-1; D may be TRBD2 (7 bases). Germline values: CDR1 LGHDT, CDR2 YNNKEL (reference sequence). The CDR3 runs to 18 residues. The CDR3, as DNA: TGTACCTTCAATGGGGGCGGGAGCCGCTTGGGTTCCTACAATGAGCAGTTCTTC. Translated: CTFNGGGSRLGSYNEQFF.

This clonotype occurred a few times. Written as DNA, the CDR3 is TGCGCCAGCAGCTTGGCGCAACTCCTAATTAGCACAGATACGCAGTATTTT. Its translation: CASSLAQLLISTDTQYF. The chain links TRBV5-1 to TRBJ2-3; D is unclear. The V gene's germline CDR1 is SGHRS and CDR2 YFSETQ. The CDR3 contains 17 residues. V shed 0 bases and J shed 0 bases, with 14 bases lying between them.